This T cell receptor (beta chain) was sequenced in a study of T cell responses to AZD1222 COVID-19 vaccine. The study, taken as a whole, reports: Of spike-specific TCRs, nearly half reportedly target regions left unmutated in variants. The peak T cell response came first, and repertoires were sampled only after it.

Worth noting for this clone: Its antigen is unknown.

Germline CDR1 SGHNT, CDR2 YYREEE (reference sequence). This CDR3 contains 17 residues. Trimming removed 4 bases at V and 5 bases at J, with 22 bases between. Assay: immunoSEQ multiplex PCR; the TCRdb copy retains only in-frame clones and omits some. The repertoire holds 150,000 to 200,000 clones, approximately 90% seen once, with 1% to 1.5% in the top ten. Both about-4-week and about-12-week second-dose recipients were combined. Sequenced material: peripheral blood, taken 28 days after the second AZD1222 dose. The sequence came from an adult who received the AZD1222 COVID-19 vaccine. The chain recombines TRBV5-4 with TRBJ2-1, with D possibly matching TRBD1 (7 bases). CDR3 in DNA: TGTGCCAGCAGCCTAGACAGGGAGAGTAGGGGGGACAATGAGCAGTTCTTC. Protein sequence: CASSLDRESRGDNEQFF.